This T cell receptor (beta chain) was sequenced for a study of T-cell memory formation after mild COVID-19. Study-wide background: There were largely donor-specific TCR clusters. Study-wide points: The study found contracting CD4+ clones mainly in CM and EM and contracting CD8+ clones in EMRA.

Barcoded TCR alpha and TCR beta cDNA libraries with UMIs came from 5'RACE using constant-segment primers. MiXCR, applied by TCRdb to the 5' RACE reads, yields one record per CDR3 protein. The sample lists 450,000 to 650,000 distinct CDR3 sequences, about a fifth occurring once. V shed 7 bases and J 5 bases; nucleotides not matched to a gene: 2. Per the germline V gene, CDR1 is ENHRY and CDR2 is SYGVKD. CDR3 length: 13 residues. This clonotype was counted only a few times. The antigen is not known. The source is an adult woman who had mild COVID-19 (a few samples of this study predate the infection). Cell type and time point are not known. Sample: PBMCs or a T cell subset sorted from them (not recorded which). The gene calls are TRBV10-3 and TRBJ1-6; 7 bases are shared with TRBD1. This CDR3 reads CAIKDRDNSPLHF. The CDR3 DNA reads TGTGCCATCAAAGACAGGGATAATTCACCCCTCCACTTT.